This T cell receptor (beta chain) was sequenced in a study of post-analysis software for immune sequencing data. Broader study findings: When the samples were clustered directly with F measure, those that had been prepared in the same batch showed strong co-clustering. Patients had higher frequencies than controls of about five TRBV segments, including TRBV5-6, TRBV5-1 and TRBV20-1. Compared with controls, patients showed significantly lower normalized Chao1 diversity.

Every TCR beta cDNA library bore unique molecular identifiers. TCRdb processed the PCR reads anew with MiXCR; each CDR3 protein has one entry. The data show 800,000 to 950,000 distinct CDR3 sequences, about 50% seen once. The CDR3 sequence is 15 residues long. Germline V gene sequence: CDR1 SGHRS, CDR2 YFSETQ. Only a few counts were recorded for this clonotype. Antigen specificity is unknown. This sequence was found in a girl aged 5-17 years with multiple sclerosis. Source material: blood. The chain recombines TRBV5-1 with TRBJ2-5, with D perhaps matching TRBD2 (7 bases). The last part of the DNA fits TRBJ2-7 better; the J call may be wrong. The CDR3 here is CASSPTGGGEYEQYF. The CDR3 nucleotides read TGCGCCAGCAGCCCGACAGGTGGGGGGGAGTACGAGCAGTACTTC.